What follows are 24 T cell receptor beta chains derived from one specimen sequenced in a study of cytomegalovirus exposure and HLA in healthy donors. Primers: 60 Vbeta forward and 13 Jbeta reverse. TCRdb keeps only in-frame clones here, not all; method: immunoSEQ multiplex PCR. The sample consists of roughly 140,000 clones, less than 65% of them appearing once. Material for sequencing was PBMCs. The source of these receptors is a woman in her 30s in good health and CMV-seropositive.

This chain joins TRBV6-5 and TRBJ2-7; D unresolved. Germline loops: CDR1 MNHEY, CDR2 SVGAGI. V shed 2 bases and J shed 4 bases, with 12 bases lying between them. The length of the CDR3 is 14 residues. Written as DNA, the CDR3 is TGTGCCAGCAGTTACCGCGGCCCGGATTACGAGCAGTACTTC. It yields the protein CASSYRGPDYEQYF.

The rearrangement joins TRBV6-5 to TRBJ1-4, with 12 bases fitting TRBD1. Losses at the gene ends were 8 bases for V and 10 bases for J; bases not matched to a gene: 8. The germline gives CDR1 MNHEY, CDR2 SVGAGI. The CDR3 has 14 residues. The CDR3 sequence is CASRPGQGAGKLFF. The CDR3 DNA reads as TGTGCCAGCCGCCCGGGACAGGGGGCCGGAAAACTGTTTTTT.

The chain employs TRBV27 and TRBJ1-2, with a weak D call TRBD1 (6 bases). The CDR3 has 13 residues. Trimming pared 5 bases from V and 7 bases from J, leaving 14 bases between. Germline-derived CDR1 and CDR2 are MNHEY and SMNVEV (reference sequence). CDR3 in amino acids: CASSLQQGTGYTF. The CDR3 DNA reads TGTGCCAGCAGTCTTCAACAGGGTACTGGCTACACCTTC.

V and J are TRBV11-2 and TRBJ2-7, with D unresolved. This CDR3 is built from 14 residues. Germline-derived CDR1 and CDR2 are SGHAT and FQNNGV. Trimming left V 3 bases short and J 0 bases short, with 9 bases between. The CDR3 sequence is CASSFGFSSYEQYF. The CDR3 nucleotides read TGTGCCAGCAGCTTTGGCTTCAGCTCCTACGAGCAGTACTTC. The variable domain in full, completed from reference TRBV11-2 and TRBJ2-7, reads EAGVAQSPRYKIIEKRQSVAFWCNPISGHATLYWYQQILGQGPKLLIQFQNNGVVDDSQLPKDRFSAERLKGVDSTLKIQPAKLEDSAVYLCASSFGFSSYEQYFGPGTRLTVT.

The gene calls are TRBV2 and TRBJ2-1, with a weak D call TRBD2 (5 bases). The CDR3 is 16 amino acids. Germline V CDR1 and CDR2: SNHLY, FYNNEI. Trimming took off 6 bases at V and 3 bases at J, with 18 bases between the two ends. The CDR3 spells CASRLLTQAGYNEQFF. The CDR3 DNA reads TGTGCCAGCAGGCTACTTACTCAGGCGGGCTACAATGAGCAGTTCTTC. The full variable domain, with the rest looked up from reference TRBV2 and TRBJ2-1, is EPEVTQTPSHQVTQMGQEVILRCVPISNHLYFYWYRQILGQKVEFLVSFYNNEISEKSEIFDDQFSVERPDGSNFTLKIRSTKLEDSAMYFCASRLLTQAGYNEQFFGPGTRLTVL.

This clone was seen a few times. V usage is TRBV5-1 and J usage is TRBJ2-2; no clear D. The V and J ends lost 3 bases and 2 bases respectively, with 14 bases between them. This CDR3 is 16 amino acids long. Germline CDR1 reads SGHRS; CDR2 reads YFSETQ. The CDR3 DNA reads TGCGCCAGCAGCTCCCAATTGGCAGAAAACACCGGGGAGCTGTTTTTT. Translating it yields CASSSQLAENTGELFF.

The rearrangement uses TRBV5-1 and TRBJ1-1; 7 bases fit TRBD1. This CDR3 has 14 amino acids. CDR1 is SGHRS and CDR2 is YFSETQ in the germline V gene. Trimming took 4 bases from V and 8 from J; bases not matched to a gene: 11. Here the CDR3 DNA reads TGCGCCAGCAGCGTCCGACAGGGTTGGTCCGAAGCTTTCTTT. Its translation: CASSVRQGWSEAFF.

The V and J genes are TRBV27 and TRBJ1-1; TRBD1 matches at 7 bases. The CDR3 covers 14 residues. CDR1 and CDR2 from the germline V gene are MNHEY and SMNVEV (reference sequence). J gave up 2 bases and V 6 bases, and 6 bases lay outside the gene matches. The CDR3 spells CASRPGQVNTEAFF. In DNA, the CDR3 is TGTGCCAGCAGACCTGGACAGGTTAACACTGAAGCTTTCTTT.

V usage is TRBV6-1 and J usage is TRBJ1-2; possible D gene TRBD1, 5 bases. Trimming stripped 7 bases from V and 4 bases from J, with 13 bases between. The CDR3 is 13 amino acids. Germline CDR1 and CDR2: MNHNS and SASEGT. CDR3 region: CASIQGLAYGYTF. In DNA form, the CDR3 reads TGTGCCAGCATCCAGGGATTGGCCTATGGCTACACCTTC.

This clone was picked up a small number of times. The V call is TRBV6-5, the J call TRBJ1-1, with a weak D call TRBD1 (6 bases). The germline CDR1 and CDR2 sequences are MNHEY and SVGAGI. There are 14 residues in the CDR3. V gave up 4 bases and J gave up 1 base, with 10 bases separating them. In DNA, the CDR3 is TGTGCCAGCAGTTTAATGACAGGGAACACTGAAGCTTTCTTT. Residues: CASSLMTGNTEAFF.

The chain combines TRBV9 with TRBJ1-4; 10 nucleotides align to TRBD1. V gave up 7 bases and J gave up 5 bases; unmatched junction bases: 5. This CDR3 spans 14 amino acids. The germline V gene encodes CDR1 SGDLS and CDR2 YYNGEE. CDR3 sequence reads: CASGRDRGNEKLFF. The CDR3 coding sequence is TGTGCCAGCGGCCGGGACAGGGGAAATGAAAAACTGTTTTTT.

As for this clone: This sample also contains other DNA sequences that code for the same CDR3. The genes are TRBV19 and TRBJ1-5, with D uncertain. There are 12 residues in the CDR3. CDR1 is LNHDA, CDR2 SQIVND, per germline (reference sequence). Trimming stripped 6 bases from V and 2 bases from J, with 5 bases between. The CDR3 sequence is CASRSGNQPQHF. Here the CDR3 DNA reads TGTGCCAGTAGGAGCGGCAATCAGCCCCAGCATTTT.

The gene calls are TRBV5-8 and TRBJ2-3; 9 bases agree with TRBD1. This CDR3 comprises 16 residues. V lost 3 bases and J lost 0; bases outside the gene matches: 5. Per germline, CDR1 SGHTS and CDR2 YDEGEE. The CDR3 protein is CASSWGDRGSTDTQYF. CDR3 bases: TGTGCCAGCAGCTGGGGAGACAGGGGGAGCACAGATACGCAGTATTTT.

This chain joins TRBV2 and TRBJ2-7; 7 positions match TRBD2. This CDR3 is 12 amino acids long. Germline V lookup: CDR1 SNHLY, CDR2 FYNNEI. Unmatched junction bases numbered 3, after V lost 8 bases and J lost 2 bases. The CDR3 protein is CASGRGTYEQYF. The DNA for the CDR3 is TGTGCCAGCGGGCGGGGGACCTACGAGCAGTACTTC. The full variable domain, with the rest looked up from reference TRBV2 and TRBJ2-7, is EPEVTQTPSHQVTQMGQEVILRCVPISNHLYFYWYRQILGQKVEFLVSFYNNEISEKSEIFDDQFSVERPDGSNFTLKIRSTKLEDSAMYFCASGRGTYEQYFGPGTRLTVT.

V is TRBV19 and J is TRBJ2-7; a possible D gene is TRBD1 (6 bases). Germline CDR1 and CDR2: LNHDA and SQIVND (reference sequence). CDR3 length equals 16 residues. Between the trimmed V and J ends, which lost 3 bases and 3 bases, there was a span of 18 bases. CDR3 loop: CASSMTGGRGNYEQYF. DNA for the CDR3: TGTGCCAGTAGTATGACTGGGGGAAGGGGGAACTACGAGCAGTACTTC.

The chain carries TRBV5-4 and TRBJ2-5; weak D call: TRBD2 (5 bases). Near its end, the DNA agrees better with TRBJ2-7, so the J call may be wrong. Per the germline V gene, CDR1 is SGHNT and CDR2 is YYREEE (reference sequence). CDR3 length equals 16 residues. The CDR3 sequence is CASTSGGAVGVYEQYF. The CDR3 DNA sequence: TGTGCCAGCACCTCCGGTGGCGCGGTCGGGGTCTACGAGCAGTACTTC.

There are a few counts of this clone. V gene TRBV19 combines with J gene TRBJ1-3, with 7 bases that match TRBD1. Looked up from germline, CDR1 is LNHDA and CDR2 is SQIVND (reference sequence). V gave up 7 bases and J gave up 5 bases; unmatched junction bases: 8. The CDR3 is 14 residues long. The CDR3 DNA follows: TGTGCCAGTACCCCGGCGGACAGGAGAAACACCATATATTTT. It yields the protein CASTPADRRNTIYF.

The DNA for the CDR3 is TGTGCCAGTAGTATAGCACAGGGCCTCCATCAGCCCCAGCATTTT. Its translation is CASSIAQGLHQPQHF. V gene TRBV19 combines with J gene TRBJ1-5, with D possibly matching TRBD1 (6 bases). Germline CDR1 and CDR2: LNHDA and SQIVND (reference sequence). Between the trimmed V and J ends, which lost 1 base and 5 bases, there was a span of 12 bases. The CDR3 contains 15 residues.

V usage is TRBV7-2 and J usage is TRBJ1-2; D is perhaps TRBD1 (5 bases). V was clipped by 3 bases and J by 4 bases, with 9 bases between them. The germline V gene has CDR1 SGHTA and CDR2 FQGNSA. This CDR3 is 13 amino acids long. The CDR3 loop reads CASSFDRIYGYTF. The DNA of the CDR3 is TGTGCCAGCAGCTTTGACAGAATCTATGGCTACACCTTC.

The CDR3 nucleotides are TGTGCCAGCAGTGAAACCCTCGAGGGTACGCAGTATTTT. It encodes CASSETLEGTQYF. The chain uses TRBV25-1 and TRBJ2-3; D perhaps matches TRBD2 (5 bases). Trimming left V 2 bases short and J 8 bases short, with 11 bases between. The length of the CDR3 is 13 residues. Looked up from germline, CDR1 is MGHDK and CDR2 is SYGVNS.

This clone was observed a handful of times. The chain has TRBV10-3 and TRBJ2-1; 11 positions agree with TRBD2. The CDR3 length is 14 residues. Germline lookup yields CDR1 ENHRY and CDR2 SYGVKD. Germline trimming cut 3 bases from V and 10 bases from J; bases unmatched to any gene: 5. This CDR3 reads CAISETSGRNEQFF. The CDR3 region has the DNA TGTGCCATCAGTGAAACTAGCGGGAGAAACGAGCAGTTCTTC.

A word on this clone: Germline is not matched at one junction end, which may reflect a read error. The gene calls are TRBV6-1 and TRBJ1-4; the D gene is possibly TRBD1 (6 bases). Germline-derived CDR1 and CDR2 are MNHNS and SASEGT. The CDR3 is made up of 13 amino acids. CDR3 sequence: CASSEATTYPGVF. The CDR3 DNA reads TGTGCCAGCAGTGAAGCCACCACCTATCCAGGGGTTTTT.

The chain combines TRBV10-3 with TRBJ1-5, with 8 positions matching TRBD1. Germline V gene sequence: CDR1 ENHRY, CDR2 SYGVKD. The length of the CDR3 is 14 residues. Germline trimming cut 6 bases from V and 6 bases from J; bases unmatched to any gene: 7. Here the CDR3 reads CAIRGQGVSQPQHF. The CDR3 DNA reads TGTGCCATCAGAGGACAGGGTGTTTCTCAGCCCCAGCATTTT.

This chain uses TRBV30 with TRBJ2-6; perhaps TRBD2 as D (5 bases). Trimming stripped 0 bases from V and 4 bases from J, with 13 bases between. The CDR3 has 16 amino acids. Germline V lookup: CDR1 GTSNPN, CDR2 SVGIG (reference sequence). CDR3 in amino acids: CAWSVYRGSGANVLTF. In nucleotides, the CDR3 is TGTGCCTGGAGTGTTTACCGGGGATCCGGGGCCAACGTCCTGACTTTC.